This passage covers 18 T cell receptor beta chains from one sample sequenced in a study of molecular identifiers for immune sequencing clone quantification. TCRdb re-called the PCR reads through MiXCR, storing one row per CDR3 protein. The sample lists 300,000 to 400,000 distinct CDR3 sequences; about 20% were seen once. Specimen: naive CD8+ T cells from blood, with Jurkat cell RNA spiked in. Subset reported: FACS-sorted CD8+CD4-CCR7+CD45RA+ naive T cells. These receptors were obtained from a human donor in good health. Some libraries in this study had Jurkat cell RNA spiked in.

At least ten counts were recorded for this clonotype. J is TRBJ2-2 and V is TRBV30, with no clear D. The germline CDR1 and CDR2 sequences are GTSNPN and SVGIG (reference sequence). V was trimmed by 5 bases and J by 7 bases, leaving 14 bases between them. The CDR3 is made up of 13 amino acids. The CDR3 DNA follows: TGTGCCTGGGAAACGTCGTACGGCGGGGAGCTGTTTTTT. Residues: CAWETSYGGELFF.

This clonotype was picked up many times. V is TRBV19 and J is TRBJ1-5; D is ambiguous. CDR1 and CDR2 from the germline V gene are LNHDA and SQIVND (reference sequence). The CDR3 sequence is 13 residues long. Deletions cut 3 bases from V and 7 bases from J, with 10 bases between. The CDR3, as DNA: TGTGCCAGTAGTATTTCTCCGGGGCAGCCCCAGCATTTT. Its protein is CASSISPGQPQHF.

This clonotype was observed a few times. The chain's CDR3 is CASSNSRMGPSTDTQYF. The CDR3 DNA is TGTGCCAGCAGTAACTCCAGGATGGGACCTAGCACAGATACGCAGTATTTT. The chain couples TRBV2 to TRBJ2-3; D assignment may be TRBD1 or TRBD2 (5 bases each). The CDR3 runs 17 residues. The germline V gene has CDR1 SNHLY and CDR2 FYNNEI. V shed 5 bases and J shed 0 bases, with 18 bases lying between them.

Ten or more counts support this clonotype. The chain carries TRBV30 and TRBJ2-7; D might be TRBD2 (6 bases). Trimming stripped 3 bases from V and 2 bases from J, with 14 bases between. Germline CDR1 GTSNPN, CDR2 SVGIG (reference sequence). The CDR3 loop spans 14 amino acids. DNA of the CDR3: TGTGCCTGGAGCCAGTGGGGGGACCCCTACGAGCAGTACTTC. Protein product: CAWSQWGDPYEQYF.

About this clonotype itself: Possible read error: a much larger clone is one base away. This chain uses TRBV5-4 with TRBJ2-7; D unclear. The CDR3 sequence is 13 residues long. V dropped 0 bases and J dropped 6 bases, with 10 bases sitting between them. CDR1 is SGHNT and CDR2 is YYREEE in the germline V gene (reference sequence). The CDR3 sequence is CASSLDPPCEQYF. The DNA for the CDR3 is TGTGCCAGCAGCTTGGACCCTCCCTGCGAGCAGTACTTC. The full variable domain, its missing parts supplied by reference TRBV5-4 and TRBJ2-7, is ETGVTQSPTHLIKTRGQQVTLRCSSQSGHNTVSWYQQALGQGPQFIFQYYREEENGRGNFPPRFSGLQFPNYSSELNVNALELDDSALYLCASSLDPPCEQYFGPGTRLTVT.

About this clonotype: Possible read error: a much larger clone is one base away. This chain uses TRBV24-1 with TRBJ2-1; no definite D call. Between the trimmed V and J ends, which lost 4 bases and 11 bases, there was a span of 14 bases. This CDR3 is 13 amino acids long. From germline, CDR1 is KGHDR and CDR2 SFDVKD. The CDR3 nucleotides are TGTGCCACCAGTGAATCCCGATTCCATAAGCAGTTCTTC. Translation: CATSESRFHKQFF.

On this clonotype: A much more abundant neighbour one base away suggests this may be a read error. The rearrangement links TRBV19 to TRBJ1-5; D gene ambiguous. Trimming took off 3 bases at V and 3 bases at J, with 9 bases between the two ends. This CDR3 spans 14 amino acids. Germline V CDR1 and CDR2: LNHDA, SQIVND (reference sequence). Here the CDR3 DNA reads TGTGCCAGTAGTATCGTAGGTAACAATCAGCCCCAGCATTTT. Translating gives CASSIVGNNQPQHF.

Concerning this clonotype itself: A much larger clone differs from this one at a single base, so this may be a read error. The chain carries TRBV5-6 and TRBJ2-4; D call uncertain. The germline V gene encodes CDR1 SGHDT and CDR2 YYEEEE. This CDR3 is 12 amino acids long. Between the trimmed V and J ends, which lost 1 base and 5 bases, there was a span of 4 bases. This CDR3 is CASSLPQNIQYF. The CDR3, as DNA: TGTGCCAGCAGCTTGCCCCAAAACATTCAGTACTTC.

This clonotype was counted at least ten times. The J gene is TRBJ2-3, the V gene TRBV28, with TRBD2 matching over 10 bases. CDR3 size: 16 residues. The junction had 6 bases not matched to a gene; V was cut back by 2 bases and J by 4 bases. Germline CDR1 is MDHEN and CDR2 is SYDVKM. CDR3 DNA sequence: TGTGCCAGCAGTTTACAGCGGGGGGGTCTCCCAGATACGCAGTATTTT. Encoded protein: CASSLQRGGLPDTQYF.

This clonotype occurred many times. The J gene is TRBJ2-3, the V gene TRBV11-2; 11 bases match TRBD2. CDR3 length equals 16 residues. CDR1 SGHAT and CDR2 FQNNGV come from the germline V gene. Trimming cost V 4 bases and J 4 bases; bases outside gene matches: 7. CDR3 sequence (DNA): TGTGCCAGCAGCTCTTATAGCGGGGGGGCCCCAGATACGCAGTATTTT. This codes for CASSSYSGGAPDTQYF.

Concerning this clonotype itself: A much larger clone is a single base away; this may be a read error. The rearrangement uses TRBV19 and TRBJ2-1; TRBD2 aligns across 9 bases. This CDR3 has 15 amino acids. Per the germline V gene, CDR1 is LNHDA and CDR2 is SQIVND (reference sequence). Unmatched junction bases numbered 9, after V lost 7 bases and J lost 5 bases. Here the CDR3 reads CASNPMAGGHNEQFF. The CDR3 DNA reads TGTGCCAGTAACCCGATGGCGGGAGGGCACAATGAGCAGTTCTTC. The full variable domain, rest sourced from reference TRBV19 and TRBJ2-1, is DGGITQSPKYLFRKEGQNVTLSCEQNLNHDAMYWYRQDPGQGLRLIYYSQIVNDFQKGDIAEGYSVSREKKESFPLTVTSAQKNPTAFYLCASNPMAGGHNEQFFGPGTRLTVL.

This clonotype was seen ten or more times. V is TRBV28 and J is TRBJ2-7; D call uncertain. V lost 5 bases and J 6 bases, leaving 11 bases between the germline ends. CDR3 length: 12 amino acids. Germline CDR1 reads MDHEN; CDR2 reads SYDVKM. The CDR3 spells CASSPRRSEQYF. DNA of the CDR3: TGTGCCAGCAGTCCCCGACGGTCCGAGCAGTACTTC.

This clonotype was seen ten or more times. The chain joins TRBV20-1 to TRBJ2-1, with D perhaps TRBD2 (6 bases). The CDR3 length is 15 residues. CDR1 and CDR2 (germline): DFQATT, SNEGSKA (reference sequence). Trimming stripped 3 bases from V and 0 bases from J, with 12 bases between. The chain's CDR3 is CSARDYRSSYNEQFF. In DNA form, the CDR3 reads TGCAGTGCTAGGGACTACCGAAGCTCCTACAATGAGCAGTTCTTC.

Concerning this clonotype itself: A much bigger clone sits one base away, suggesting this may be a read error. The genes are TRBV29-1 and TRBJ2-3, with 8 positions matching TRBD1. The CDR3 has 14 residues. Germline V lookup: CDR1 SQVTM, CDR2 ANQGSEA. The V gene end was trimmed by 7 bases and the J gene end by 1 base; junction bases not matched to a gene: 7. The CDR3 sequence is CSATGTGGTDTQYF. The CDR3 DNA is TGCAGCGCGACCGGGACAGGAGGCACAGATACGCAGTATTTT.

This clonotype was detected many times. The chain joins TRBV21-1 to TRBJ2-7. TRBV21-1 is a pseudogene locus. The CDR3 runs to 15 residues. Here the CDR3 reads CASSKSMLGVGEQYF. The CDR3 bases are TGTGCCAGCAGCAAATCCATGCTTGGGGTCGGCGAGCAGTACTTC.

About this clonotype: A much larger clone is a single base away; this may be a read error. This chain links TRBV7-9 with TRBJ1-1; no clear D gene. The CDR3 runs 15 residues. In germline, CDR1 is SEHNR, CDR2 FQNEAQ (reference sequence). The ends were cut back, 1 base at V and 1 base at J, with 10 bases in the middle. The chain's CDR3 is CASSLVGRSNTEAFF. The DNA for the CDR3 is TGTGCCAGCAGCTTAGTGGGCAGATCGAACACTGAAGCTTTCTTT.

This clonotype has a count of ten or more. The chain recombines TRBV28 with TRBJ2-7; a possible D gene is TRBD1 (5 bases). The CDR3 has 14 residues. The V end lost 1 base, the J end lost 3 bases, and 10 bases lay between the germline ends. Germline CDR1 MDHEN, CDR2 SYDVKM. The CDR3 DNA reads TGTGCCAGCAGTTTATTTGGGCAGGGCTACGAGCAGTACTTC. Protein sequence: CASSLFGQGYEQYF.

Comments on this clonotype: A much larger clone lies one base from this, so it may be a read error. The rearrangement uses TRBV7-9 and TRBJ1-4; TRBD1 is a possible D gene (6 bases). Germline values: CDR1 SEHNR, CDR2 FQNEAQ (reference sequence). The germline V and J ends were trimmed by 8 bases and 8 bases, with 21 bases remaining between them. This CDR3 is built from 15 residues. The CDR3: CASGGGHPVGEKLFF. The CDR3 nucleotides are TGTGCCAGCGGGGGGGGACACCCAGTCGGGGAAAAACTGTTTTTT.